This T cell receptor beta chain was captured by sequencing in a study of blood T cells in healthy people across ages. Study context: Roughly one uniquely barcoded beta molecule per two T cells was captured. General study points: Estimates of diversity drawn from one million T cells were considered underestimates. The fall in TCR beta diversity per million T cells was roughly linear with age.

Using a J-beta primer mix together with a sample-barcoded 5' primer, a second PCR was run for roughly 7 to 11 cycles. Each cDNA molecule, via a template-switch adaptor with 12 random nucleotides, was tagged. One entry per CDR3 protein, called by TCRdb with MiXCR from the 5' RACE reads. Here the sample spans over 600,000 distinct CDR3 sequences, over 20% being singletons. A few counts support this clonotype. Its antigen is unknown. The CDR3 spans 15 residues. This sequence originates from a man in his sixties or seventies in good health. This chain uses TRBV12-3 or TRBV12-4 with TRBJ2-5; 8 nucleotides agree with TRBD2. The better agreement between TRBJ2-1 and the DNA end casts doubt on the J call. Sequencing was carried out using blood. The CDR3 loop reads CASSLYGRAYNEQFF. The CDR3, as DNA: TGTGCCAGCAGTTTATACGGGAGGGCCTACAATGAGCAGTTCTTC.